Listed below are T cell receptor beta chains from one sample, sequenced in a study of cytomegalovirus exposure and HLA in healthy donors. Only in-frame clones appear in the TCRdb table, and some are missing; sequencing was by immunoSEQ multiplex PCR. The data show around 120,000 clones, roughly 80% seen once. Source material: PBMCs. These receptors came from a woman aged 40 to 50 in good health and CMV-seropositive. CDR3s include the opening cysteine and the closing phenylalanine or tryptophan. D genes are given only for firm matches. Size is omitted from some rows. Given values are once, few, many or a class for expanded clones.

cdr3_nt cdr3_aa j_call v_call clone_size d_call
TGTGCCAGCAGCTTAGAGGCTAGCGGGGTCTATCGCACAGATACGCAGTATTTT CASSLEASGVYRTDTQYF TRBJ2-3 TRBV11-2 - TRBD2
TGTGCCAGCCGGGGAGGCGCGGACACTGAAGCTTTCTTT CASRGGADTEAFF TRBJ1-1 TRBV7-9 - -
TGTGCCTGGGCCTCTGGAGCCGGGAGCTACGAGCAGTACTTC CAWASGAGSYEQYF TRBJ2-7 TRBV30 few -
TGTGCCAGTAGCCTGCTGGGCGGGGGGAACACAGATACGCAGTATTTT CASSLLGGGNTDTQYF TRBJ2-3 TRBV19 - TRBD2
TGCGCCAGCAGCTTGGATGGGGGGGATCAGCCCCAGCATTTT CASSLDGGDQPQHF TRBJ1-5 TRBV5-1 - -
TGTGCCAGCAGCCCGACCGGGGGGACTATCACAGATACGCAGTATTTT CASSPTGGTITDTQYF TRBJ2-3 TRBV7-3 - TRBD2
TGTGCCAGCAGGGCTGACAGGGGCCAAGAGACCCAGTACTTC CASRADRGQETQYF TRBJ2-5 TRBV2 - TRBD1
TGTGCCAGCAGTGAGGGGCGGACAGACACAGATACGCAGTATTTT CASSEGRTDTDTQYF TRBJ2-3 TRBV6-4 - -
TGCGCCAGCAGCTCGACAGGCTCTGGAAACACCATATATTTT CASSSTGSGNTIYF TRBJ1-3 TRBV5-1 - -
TGTGCCAGCGAACGGGACAGAAACAATGAGCAGTTCTTC CASERDRNNEQFF TRBJ2-1 TRBV19 few TRBD1
TGTGCCATGAAGAAAGACAGGGACCCCCAAGAGACCCAGTACTTC CAMKKDRDPQETQYF TRBJ2-5 TRBV10-3 - TRBD1
TGTGCCACCATTCCCGGCGGGGGGGGTGAAAAACTGTTTTTT CATIPGGGGEKLFF TRBJ1-4 TRBV15 - -
TGCGCCAGCAGCTTGGGACAGGGGGCAGAGACCCAGTACTTC CASSLGQGAETQYF TRBJ2-5 TRBV5-1 - TRBD1
TGTGCCAGCAGCTTAACGGGGGGGGAGGGGACCCAGTACTTC CASSLTGGEGTQYF TRBJ2-5 TRBV7-8 - TRBD2
TGTGCCTGGAGTACGTCCACTAGCGGACCCTCCTACGAGCAGTACTTC CAWSTSTSGPSYEQYF TRBJ2-7 TRBV30 - TRBD2
TGTGCCAGCAGTGAAGTGGGGGGACAGTCAGATACGCAGTATTTT CASSEVGGQSDTQYF TRBJ2-3 TRBV6-1 once -
TGTGCCTGGAGTGTACAGGGTGGAAACACCATATATTTT CAWSVQGGNTIYF TRBJ1-3 TRBV30 - -
TGCGCCAGCAGCTTGGGGGACAGGGCCGGTGGAAACACCATATATTTT CASSLGDRAGGNTIYF TRBJ1-3 TRBV5-1 - TRBD1
TGCGCCAGCCGAGGGGGACTAGCGGCCCCCTACGAGCAGTACTTC CASRGGLAAPYEQYF TRBJ2-7 TRBV5-1 - TRBD2
TGCGCCAGCAGCTTGGCCCCGGGAGGGACCACAGATACGCAGTATTTT CASSLAPGGTTDTQYF TRBJ2-3 TRBV5-1 - TRBD2
TGTGCTAGTGGTTGGGAACAGGGGGGCTACACCGGGGAGCTGTTTTTT CASGWEQGGYTGELFF TRBJ2-2 TRBV12-5 few TRBD1
TGTGCCAGCAGTTCCGACAGGGGGTACACTGAAGCTTTCTTT CASSSDRGYTEAFF TRBJ1-1 TRBV6-5 - TRBD1
TGCGCCAGCAGCTTGACTAGCGGGAGGACTCCCTACGAGCAGTACTTC CASSLTSGRTPYEQYF TRBJ2-7 TRBV5-1 - TRBD2
TGTGCCAGCAGCTTAATGGCACTAGCTTGCGAGACCCAGTACTTC CASSLMALACETQYF TRBJ2-5 TRBV7-3 - -
TGTGCCACCAGCAGGTATCAGGGGGCAAATTCACCCCTCCACTTT CATSRYQGANSPLHF TRBJ1-6 TRBV15 - TRBD1
TGTGCCAGCAGTCCAGGGACTAGCGGGAACTACAATGAGCAGTTCTTC CASSPGTSGNYNEQFF TRBJ2-1 TRBV27 - TRBD2
TGTGCCAGCACCCTGGGACAGGGAGCGCACTATGGCTACACCTTC CASTLGQGAHYGYTF TRBJ1-2 TRBV6-5 - TRBD1
TGCGCCAGCAGCCAAGATCCGAGTCTCGCGCTCCCCTACGAGCAGTACTTC CASSQDPSLALPYEQYF TRBJ2-7 TRBV4-3 - -